The present T cell receptor (beta chain) was sequenced within a study of T cell responses to AZD1222 COVID-19 vaccine (dated by TCRdb to the early 2020s). Regarding the study in general: AZD1222 recipients with second doses at about 4 weeks or about 12 weeks were pooled, because spike-specific TCR depth and breadth did not differ between schedules. A total of 233 trial participants underwent TCR sequencing, of whom about 210 had received two doses of AZD1222 and approximately 26 had received two doses of the MenACWY control vaccine. Trial participants were enrolled by age into 18-55, 56-69 and 70-plus year subgroups, with around 140, 26 and 57 TCR-sequenced participants respectively. General findings and caveats noted by the study authors: The 56-69-year group was small, and its depth increase did not reach significance, likely because of low power. Participants were mostly white British and included more females than males, and it was suggested by the authors that clonal diversity may have been underestimated. Vaccine-associated CD4 TCRs spanned the whole spike protein, with dominant responses in regions 160-218 and 743-854. Conclusions about previously exposed vaccinees were limited because only a handful of AZD1222 recipients were SARS-CoV-2 seropositive at baseline. Epitopes outside the regions mutated in the B.1.351 and B.1.1.7 variants were reportedly recognized by nearly half of the unique spike-specific TCRs. Because no day 14 peak-response samples were available, the repertoires could be characterized only after the peak T cell response. A significant rise in spike-specific TCR breadth and depth was observed after two AZD1222 doses relative to day 0 and relative to MenACWY recipients.

Interpreted using the paper, the time point label stands for: baseline before first vaccination. Vaccinee samples came from UK trials COV001 and COV002, including a single-blind randomized controlled phase 2/3 trial of AZD1222 (ChAdOx1 nCoV-19) in healthy adults. For TCRbeta chain sequencing, PBMC samples from trial participants were taken at day 0 and at day 28 after the second dose. The CDR3 regions of human TCRbeta chains were analyzed by immunosequencing. As for how the authors treated the data: Repertoire TCRs were matched against a reference library of SARS-CoV-2-specific TCRs generated with the MIRA antigen-specificity platform. Breadth was defined as the fraction of unique TCRs that were SARS-CoV-2-associated. Depth was defined as the fraction of total T cells that were SARS-CoV-2-associated. Using the MIRA data, each spike-specific TCR was assigned both to the spike region to which the TCR was reactive and to a CD4 or CD8 class. Log10-transformed breadth and depth values were compared by one-way ANOVA with Sidak's multiple comparisons tests. In TCRdb, the immuneACCESS table is reduced to in-frame sequences with V and J assigned. These tables do not hold every clone; where another copy was compared, an unresolved V gene accounts for under half, and the others remain unexplained. V and J calls and clone size are as listed in that table; D and trimming were resolved from the DNA. For this sample the table gives 90,000 to 120,000 clones, of which roughly 89% were detected only once. Less than 25% of the sample is held by the ten biggest clonotypes.

As concerns this clone: What this receptor recognizes is not known. No base-level quality is on record; no much larger clone is a single base apart.

CDR1 and CDR2, looked up from the germline V gene, are MNHEY and SVGEGT. V was cut back by 0 bases and J by 0 bases, leaving a gap of 5 bases between them. From its cysteine to its phenylalanine, the CDR3 spans 14 amino acids. Only the CDR3 DNA is retained, 42 bases long and in frame from the first base. This sequence originates from an adult in good health. The chain is made from TRBV6-2 or TRBV6-3 and TRBJ1-1; the D gene identity is not certain. The sample in question was peripheral blood, obtained on day 0 of AZD1222 vaccination. The CDR3 reads as follows: CASSYSDLNTEAFF. At the DNA level, the sequence is TGTGCCAGCAGTTACTCCGACCTGAACACTGAAGCTTTCTTT.